The 7 T cell receptor beta chains listed next were all sequenced from one sample in a study of T cell repertoires in cytomegalovirus infection. MiXCR, applied by TCRdb to the reads, yields one record per CDR3 protein. This table has approximately 470,000 distinct CDR3 sequences, more than 40% appearing once. The antigens these receptors bind are not known. This specimen was cultured PBMCs, taken from culture after CMV antigen stimulation. The receptors were gathered from a human donor in good health (CMV status not recorded). Some clones in this sample may be carry-over from other donors' samples.

In its sample, this clonotype was seen once. The chain combines TRBV6-6 with TRBJ2-1; TRBD2 aligns across 11 bases. In germline, CDR1 is MNHNY, CDR2 SVGAGI (reference sequence). CDR3 length: 15 residues. J was trimmed by 7 bases and V by 5 bases; bases with no gene match: 7. The CDR3 protein is CASSTSGGPQNEQFF. The CDR3 region has the DNA TGTGCCAGCAGTACTAGCGGGGGCCCCCAAAATGAGCAGTTCTTC.

This clonotype came up many times. The J gene is TRBJ2-7, the V gene TRBV6-1, with D perhaps given as TRBD1 or TRBD2 (5 bases each). Trimming shortened V by 3 bases and J by 3 bases, and 12 bases separated the two germline ends. The CDR3 totals 14 residues. Germline V gives CDR1 MNHNS, CDR2 SASEGT. The CDR3 DNA reads as TGTGCCAGCAGTGATGAGGGACCGGACTACGAGCAGTACTTC. Protein sequence: CASSDEGPDYEQYF.

The chain couples TRBV30 to TRBJ1-2, with TRBD1 identical over 7 bases. There are 16 residues in the CDR3. The trim removed 3 bases at V and 2 bases at J, leaving 12 bases unmatched. CDR1 is GTSNPN and CDR2 is SVGIG in the germline V gene (reference sequence). In DNA, the CDR3 is TGTGCCTGGAGCTTGGTGAGGGGGCTCAGGAACTATGGCTACACCTTC. Amino acids: CAWSLVRGLRNYGYTF.

This clonotype was counted only a few times. The V call is TRBV6-6, the J call TRBJ2-1, with D possibly matching TRBD2 (6 bases). V lost 8 bases, J lost 8 bases, and 13 bases lay in between. The germline V gene encodes CDR1 MNHNY and CDR2 SVGAGI (reference sequence). This CDR3 is built from 12 residues. The CDR3 loop reads CASGGAGDEQFF. CDR3 in DNA: TGTGCCAGCGGCGGGGCCGGGGATGAGCAGTTCTTC.

The chain has TRBV7-2 and TRBJ2-3; D uncertain. The length of the CDR3 is 15 residues. V lost 1 base to trimming and J lost 1 base, with 9 bases between them. The germline gives CDR1 SGHTA, CDR2 FQGNSA. The CDR3 nucleotides are TGTGCCAGCAGCTTAGAACAGACCCGCACAGATACGCAGTATTTT. This translates into CASSLEQTRTDTQYF.

The chain is built from TRBV11-2 and TRBJ2-7, with TRBD1 identical over 10 bases. The CDR3 has 16 amino acids. V lost 0 bases, J lost 2 bases, and 4 bases stayed unmatched. Germline V gene sequence: CDR1 SGHAT, CDR2 FQNNGV. As DNA, the CDR3 is TGTGCCAGCAGCTTAGATCTAGGGACAGGGGCCTACGAGCAGTACTTC. This sequence encodes CASSLDLGTGAYEQYF.

This clonotype has more than one count but fewer than ten. V usage is TRBV12-3 or TRBV12-4 and J usage is TRBJ1-4; TRBD1 is a possible D gene (5 bases). This CDR3 has 16 amino acids. Between the trimmed V and J ends, which lost 3 bases and 8 bases, there was a span of 19 bases. The CDR3 protein is CASSLQTRGRGEKLFF. CDR3 in DNA: TGTGCCAGCAGTTTGCAGACTAGGGGTAGAGGGGAAAAACTGTTTTTT.